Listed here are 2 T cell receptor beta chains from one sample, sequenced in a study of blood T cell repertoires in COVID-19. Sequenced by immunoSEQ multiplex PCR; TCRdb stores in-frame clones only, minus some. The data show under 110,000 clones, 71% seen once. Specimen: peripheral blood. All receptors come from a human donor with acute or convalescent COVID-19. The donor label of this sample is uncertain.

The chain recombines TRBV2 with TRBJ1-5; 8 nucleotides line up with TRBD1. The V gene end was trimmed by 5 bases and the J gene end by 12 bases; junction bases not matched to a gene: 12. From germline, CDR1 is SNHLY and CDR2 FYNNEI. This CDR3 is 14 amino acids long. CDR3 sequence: CASSFDRGAYSQHF. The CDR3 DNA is TGTGCCAGCAGTTTCGACAGGGGAGCGTATAGCCAGCATTTT.

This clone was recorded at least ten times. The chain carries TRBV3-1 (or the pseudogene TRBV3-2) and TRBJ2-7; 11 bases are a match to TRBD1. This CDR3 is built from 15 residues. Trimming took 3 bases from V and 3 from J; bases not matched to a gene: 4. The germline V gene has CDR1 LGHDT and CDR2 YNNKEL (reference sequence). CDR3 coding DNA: TGTGCCAGCAGCCAGGGACAGGGGGGGTTCTACGAGCAGTACTTC. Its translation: CASSQGQGGFYEQYF.